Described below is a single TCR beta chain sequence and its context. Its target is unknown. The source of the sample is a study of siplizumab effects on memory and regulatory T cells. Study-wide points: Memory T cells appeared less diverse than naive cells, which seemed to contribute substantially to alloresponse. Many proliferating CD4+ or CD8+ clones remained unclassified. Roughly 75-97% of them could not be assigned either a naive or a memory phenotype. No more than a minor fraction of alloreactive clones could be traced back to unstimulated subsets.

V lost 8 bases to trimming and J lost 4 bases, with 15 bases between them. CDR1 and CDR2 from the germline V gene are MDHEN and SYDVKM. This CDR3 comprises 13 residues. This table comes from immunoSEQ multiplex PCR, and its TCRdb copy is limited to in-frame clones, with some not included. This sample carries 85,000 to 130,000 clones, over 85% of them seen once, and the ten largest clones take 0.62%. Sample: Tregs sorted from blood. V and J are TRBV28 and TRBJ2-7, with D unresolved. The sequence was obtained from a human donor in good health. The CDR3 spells CASREVGKYEQYF. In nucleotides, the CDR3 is TGTGCCAGCCGCGAGGTAGGCAAATACGAGCAGTACTTC.